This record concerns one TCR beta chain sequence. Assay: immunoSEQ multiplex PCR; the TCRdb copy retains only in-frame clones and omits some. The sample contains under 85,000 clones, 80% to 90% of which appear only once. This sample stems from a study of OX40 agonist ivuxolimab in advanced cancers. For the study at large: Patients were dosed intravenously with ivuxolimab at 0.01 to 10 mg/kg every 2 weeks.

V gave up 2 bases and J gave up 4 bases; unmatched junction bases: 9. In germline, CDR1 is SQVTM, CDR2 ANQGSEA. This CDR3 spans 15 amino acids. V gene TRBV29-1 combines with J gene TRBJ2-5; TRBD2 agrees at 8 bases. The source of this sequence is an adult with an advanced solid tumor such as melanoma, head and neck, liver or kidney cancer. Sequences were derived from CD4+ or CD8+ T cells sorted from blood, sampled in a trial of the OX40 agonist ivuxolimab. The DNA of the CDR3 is TGCAGCGTTGAAAAAGACGGGAGGGTATCAGAGACCCAGTACTTC. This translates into CSVEKDGRVSETQYF.